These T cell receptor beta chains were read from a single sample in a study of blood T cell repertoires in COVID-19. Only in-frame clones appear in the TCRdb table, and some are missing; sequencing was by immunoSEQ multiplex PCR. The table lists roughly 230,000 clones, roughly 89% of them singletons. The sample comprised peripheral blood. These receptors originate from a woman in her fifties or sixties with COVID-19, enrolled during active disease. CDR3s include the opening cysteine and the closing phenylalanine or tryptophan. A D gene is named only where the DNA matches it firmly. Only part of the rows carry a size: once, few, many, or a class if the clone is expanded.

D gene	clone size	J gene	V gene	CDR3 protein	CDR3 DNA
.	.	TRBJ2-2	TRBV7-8	CASSLFGGYTDTGELFF	TGTGCCAGCAGCTTATTTGGGGGCTATACGGACACCGGGGAGCTGTTTTTT
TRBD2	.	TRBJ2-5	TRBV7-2	CASRVAGGRETQYF	TGTGCCAGCAGAGTAGCGGGGGGCCGGGAGACCCAGTACTTC
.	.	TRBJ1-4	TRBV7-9	CASSFGRANEKLFF	TGTGCCAGCAGCTTCGGCAGGGCTAATGAAAAACTGTTTTTT
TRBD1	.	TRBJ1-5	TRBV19	CASSGTGGNQPQHF	TGTGCCAGTAGCGGGACAGGGGGCAATCAGCCCCAGCATTTT
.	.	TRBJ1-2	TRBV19	CASSPGGRDYGYTF	TGTGCCAGTAGTCCCGGGGGGCGCGACTATGGCTACACCTTC
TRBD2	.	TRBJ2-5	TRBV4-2	CASSQRTSGGAGETQYF	TGTGCCAGCAGCCAAAGGACTAGCGGGGGGGCGGGAGAGACCCAGTACTTC
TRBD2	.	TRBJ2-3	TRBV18	CASSPPFLAGGTDTQYF	TGTGCCAGCTCACCACCCTTCCTAGCGGGGGGAACAGATACGCAGTATTTT
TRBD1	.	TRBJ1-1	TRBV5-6	CASSSTGVGRAFF	TGTGCCAGCAGCTCTACAGGGGTAGGACGGGCTTTCTTT
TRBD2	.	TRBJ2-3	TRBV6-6	CASSRLWRRGSTDTQYF	TGTGCCAGCAGTCGACTTTGGAGGCGGGGGAGCACAGATACGCAGTATTTT
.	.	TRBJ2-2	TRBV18	CASSAPLARNTGELFF	TGTGCCAGCTCAGCCCCACTAGCCCGGAACACCGGGGAGCTGTTTTTT
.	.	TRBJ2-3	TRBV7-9	CASSLGATDTQYF	TGTGCCAGCAGCTTAGGGGCCACAGATACGCAGTATTTT
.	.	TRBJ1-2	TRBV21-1	CASSKRDPRTGGGYTF	TGTGCCAGCAGCAAAAGGGACCCAAGGACAGGGGGCGGCTACACCTTC
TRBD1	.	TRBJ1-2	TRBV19	CASSRTGPNYGYTF	TGTGCCAGTTCAAGGACAGGCCCTAACTATGGCTACACCTTC
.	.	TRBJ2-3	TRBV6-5	CASSLRTQFTDTQYF	TGTGCCAGCAGCCTACGCACACAGTTCACAGATACGCAGTATTTT
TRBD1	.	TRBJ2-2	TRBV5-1	CASRETGAVELFF	TGCGCCAGCAGGGAAACAGGGGCCGTGGAGCTGTTTTTT
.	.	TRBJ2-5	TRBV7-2	CASSLAVAEETQYF	TGTGCCAGCAGCTTGGCGGTGGCCGAAGAGACCCAGTACTTC
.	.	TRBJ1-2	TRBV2	CASSAPGYGYTF	TGTGCCAGCAGCGCCCCAGGCTATGGCTACACCTTC
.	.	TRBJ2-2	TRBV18	CASSYGQTTTGELFF	TGTGCCAGCTCCTATGGACAGACTACCACCGGGGAGCTGTTTTTT
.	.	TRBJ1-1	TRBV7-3	CASRPQGFSTEAFF	TGTGCCAGCAGACCTCAGGGGTTCAGCACTGAAGCTTTCTTT
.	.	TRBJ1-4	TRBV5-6	CASSLLQLNEKLFF	TGTGCCAGCAGCTTGCTACAGCTTAATGAAAAACTGTTTTTT
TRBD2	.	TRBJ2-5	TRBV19	CASSMVAGGLETQYF	TGTGCCAGTAGTATGGTAGCGGGGGGGCTGGAGACCCAGTACTTC
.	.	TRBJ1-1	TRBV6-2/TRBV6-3	CASSEFRGNTEAFF	TGTGCCAGCAGCGAGTTCCGGGGGAACACTGAAGCTTTCTTT
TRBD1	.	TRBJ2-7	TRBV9	CASSGAPGQADEYEQYF	TGTGCCAGCAGCGGGGCTCCGGGACAGGCGGATGAATACGAGCAGTACTTC
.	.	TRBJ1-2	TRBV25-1	CASSDLPQNYGYTF	TGTGCCAGCAGTGATTTGCCTCAGAACTATGGCTACACCTTC
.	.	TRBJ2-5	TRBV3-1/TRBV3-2	CASRYTPQETQYF	TGTGCCAGTCGCTATACCCCGCAAGAGACCCAGTACTTC
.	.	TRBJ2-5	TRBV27	CASSFRGLETQYF	TGTGCCAGCAGTTTCCGGGGGTTGGAGACCCAGTACTTC
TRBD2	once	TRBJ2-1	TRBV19	CASSSQLAGGPNEQFF	TGTGCCAGTAGTTCTCAACTAGCGGGGGGGCCCAATGAGCAGTTCTTC
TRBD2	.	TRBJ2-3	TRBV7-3	CASSLGLASTDTQYF	TGTGCCAGCAGCTTAGGACTAGCGAGCACAGATACGCAGTATTTT
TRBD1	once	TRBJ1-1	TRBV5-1	CASSPPGTGYTEAFF	TGCGCCAGCAGCCCCCCCGGGACAGGGTACACTGAAGCTTTCTTT
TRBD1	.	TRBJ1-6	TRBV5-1	CASSKEQGASNSPLHF	TGCGCCAGCAGCAAGGAACAGGGGGCGTCTAATTCACCCCTCCACTTT
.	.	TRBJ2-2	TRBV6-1	CASSEAGRYTGELFF	TGTGCCAGCAGTGAAGCTGGCAGATACACCGGGGAGCTGTTTTTT
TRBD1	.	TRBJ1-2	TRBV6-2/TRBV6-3	CASSYGQGAVYGYTF	TGTGCCAGCAGTTACGGGCAGGGGGCCGTCTATGGCTACACCTTC
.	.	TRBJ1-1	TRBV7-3	CASSLNAGRSEAFF	TGTGCCAGCAGCTTAAACGCAGGGCGTTCTGAAGCTTTCTTT
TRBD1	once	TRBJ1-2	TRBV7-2	CASSVGTDYGYTF	TGTGCCAGCAGCGTCGGGACAGACTATGGCTACACCTTC
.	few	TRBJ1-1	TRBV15	CATSRVAGVNTEAFF	TGTGCCACCAGCAGAGTTGCAGGGGTGAACACTGAAGCTTTCTTT
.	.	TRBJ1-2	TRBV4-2	CASSQEHQWEIYGYTF	TGTGCCAGCAGCCAAGAGCACCAGTGGGAGATCTATGGCTACACCTTC
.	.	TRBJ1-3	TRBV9	CASSVDPGREGNTIYF	TGTGCCAGCAGCGTAGACCCGGGCCGGGAAGGAAACACCATATATTTT
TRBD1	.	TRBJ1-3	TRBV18	CASSPTGDAGNTIYF	TGTGCCAGCTCACCAACAGGGGATGCAGGAAACACCATATATTTT
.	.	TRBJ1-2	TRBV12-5	CASARSGGGYGYTF	TGTGCTAGTGCCAGGAGCGGGGGTGGCTATGGCTACACCTTC
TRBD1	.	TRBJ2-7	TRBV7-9	CASSSGQGRGEQYF	TGTGCCAGCAGCTCGGGACAGGGAAGGGGCGAGCAGTACTTC
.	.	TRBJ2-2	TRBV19	CASSKTRKGYGGAVF	TGTGCCAGTAGTAAAACCCGGAAAGGGTACGGGGGAGCTGTTTTT
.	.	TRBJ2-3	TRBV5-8	CASSPTPSTDTQYF	TGTGCCAGCAGCCCTACCCCTAGCACAGATACGCAGTATTTT
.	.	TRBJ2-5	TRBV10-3	CAIRGTEETQYF	TGTGCCATCAGGGGGACTGAAGAGACCCAGTACTTC
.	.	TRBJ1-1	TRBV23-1	CASSQSPSDLNTEAFF	TGCGCCAGCAGTCAATCCCCCTCGGACTTGAACACTGAAGCTTTCTTT
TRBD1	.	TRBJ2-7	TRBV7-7	CASSLGTGAGNEQYF	TGTGCTAGCAGCTTAGGGACAGGGGCGGGCAACGAGCAGTACTTC
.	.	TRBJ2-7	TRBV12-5	CASGLGRQVYEQYF	TGTGCTAGTGGTTTGGGGAGACAGGTCTACGAGCAGTACTTC
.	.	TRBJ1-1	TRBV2	CASSEALQNTEAFF	TGTGCCAGCAGTGAAGCGTTACAGAACACTGAAGCTTTCTTT
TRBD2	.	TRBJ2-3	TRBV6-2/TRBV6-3	CASSPTSSGYTDTQYF	TGTGCCAGCAGTCCCACCTCTAGCGGATACACAGATACGCAGTATTTT